This T cell receptor beta chain was sequenced for a study of T-cell reconstitution after alpha-beta-depleted transplantation in children. Points from the study as a whole: Elevated TCRbeta diversity at day 60 was traced, in some patients, to surviving recipient T cells and thymic progenitors. Roughly two months post-transplant, alpha-beta T cells reportedly originated from several hundred graft clones that had expanded. Counts and diversity of T cells one year after transplant came mostly from newly produced T cells.

Points on this clonotype: The target antigen is unknown.

Germline V gene sequence: CDR1 LGHDT, CDR2 YNNKEL (reference sequence). Germline trimming cut 2 bases from V and 5 bases from J; bases unmatched to any gene: 10. This CDR3 region has 18 residues. As it was prepared, the TCRbeta library received unique molecular identifiers. TCRdb re-derived calls from the PCR reads in MiXCR, one entry per CDR3 protein. The table lists about 200,000 distinct CDR3 sequences, roughly 6% of them singletons. This sequence joins TRBV3-1 and TRBJ2-3; 13 bases line up with TRBD2. Material: PBMCs, obtained before TCRalphabeta/CD19-depleted stem cell transplant. This receptor was obtained from a girl under three years old with combined immunodeficiency, due to receive a stem cell transplant. The CDR3 DNA follows: TGTGCCAGCAGCCAATTGCTACTAGCGGGGGGGCCAGGAGATACGCAGTATTTT. Protein product: CASSQLLLAGGPGDTQYF.